Here is one T cell receptor (beta chain) with its context. The time point denotes: pretreatment peripheral blood. Pretreatment and on-treatment blood mononuclear cell samples were taken, totaling between 1 and 8 time points per patient. The germline V gene encodes CDR1 SGHRS and CDR2 YFSETQ. The CDR3 runs to 15 residues. The V gene end was trimmed by 0 bases and the J gene end by 4 bases; junction bases not matched to a gene: 6. Generated by immunoSEQ multiplex PCR, the TCRdb table keeps only in-frame clones and is missing some. The repertoire holds 85,000 to 100,000 clones, with around 87% as singletons. The data were taken from a study of PD-L1 blockade in urothelial cancer. Study context: The analyses of blood took place 3 weeks (second dose) and 6 weeks after treatment start. T cell content in blood samples showed a median of about 140,000.

The chain is built from TRBV5-1 and TRBJ1-2; 7 positions agree with TRBD1. This specimen consisted of PBMCs, obtained around atezolizumab (anti-PD-L1) treatment. This receptor was obtained from a man between 60 and 75 years old with urothelial cancer. The CDR3 reads CASSLVEEGAYGYTF. CDR3 DNA: TGCGCCAGCAGCTTGGTAGAGGAGGGGGCCTATGGCTACACCTTC.